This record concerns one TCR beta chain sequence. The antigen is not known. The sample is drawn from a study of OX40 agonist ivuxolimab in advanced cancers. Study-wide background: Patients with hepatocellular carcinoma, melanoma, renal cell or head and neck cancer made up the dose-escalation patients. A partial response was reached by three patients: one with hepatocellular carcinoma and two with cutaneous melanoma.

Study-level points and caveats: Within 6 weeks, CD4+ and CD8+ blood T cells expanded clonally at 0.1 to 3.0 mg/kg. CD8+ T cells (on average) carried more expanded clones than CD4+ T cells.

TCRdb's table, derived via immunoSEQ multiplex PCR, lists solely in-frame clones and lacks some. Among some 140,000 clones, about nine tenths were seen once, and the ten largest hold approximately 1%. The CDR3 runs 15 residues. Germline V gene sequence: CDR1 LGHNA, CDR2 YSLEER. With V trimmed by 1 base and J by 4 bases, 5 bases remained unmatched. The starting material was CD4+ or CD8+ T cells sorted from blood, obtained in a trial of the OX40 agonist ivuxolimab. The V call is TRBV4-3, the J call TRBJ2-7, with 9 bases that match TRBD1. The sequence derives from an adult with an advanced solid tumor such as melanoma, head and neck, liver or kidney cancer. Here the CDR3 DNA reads TGCGCCAGCAGCCAAGCCGGGACAGGGTTATACGAGCAGTACTTC. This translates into CASSQAGTGLYEQYF.